This is a list of T cell receptor beta chains from one sample in a study of cytomegalovirus exposure and HLA in healthy donors. Profiled with immunoSEQ multiplex PCR; TCRdb holds only in-frame clones, not every one. This table has 150,000 to 200,000 clones, roughly 84% appearing once. The sample consisted of PBMCs. Receptor source: a boy aged 5 to 17 in good health and CMV-seronegative. The CDR3 runs from the conserved cysteine through the conserved F or W. A D gene is named only where the DNA matches it firmly. Some rows have no size entry. The others give once, few or many, or a class for an expanded clone.

CDR3nt,CDR3aa,v_gene,j_gene,abundance,d_gene
TGTGCCAGCAGCTTAAGGAGCGGGGGGGCCACCGGGGAGCTGTTTTTT,CASSLRSGGATGELFF,TRBV7-2,TRBJ2-2,-,TRBD2
TGTGCCAGCAGCGGTCAGGGTAATCAGCCCCAGCATTTT,CASSGQGNQPQHF,TRBV7-9,TRBJ1-5,-,-
TGTGCCAGCAGCTTACCGGGGCGGGGGTCCGCCTACGAGCAGTACTTC,CASSLPGRGSAYEQYF,TRBV7-9,TRBJ2-7,-,TRBD2
TGTGCCACAGCAACGGACTGGGCGGAGAATAATGAAAAACTGTTTTTT,CATATDWAENNEKLFF,TRBV25-1,TRBJ1-4,-,-
TGTGCCAGCAGCTGGCGGACAGAGAACACTGAAGCTTTCTTT,CASSWRTENTEAFF,TRBV5-6,TRBJ1-1,-,-
TGTGCCAGCAGTTACGCGGTCTCTGGGGCCAACGTCCTGACTTTC,CASSYAVSGANVLTF,TRBV6-5,TRBJ2-6,-,-
TGTGCCAGCAGCCCACCCGCGGGACTAGCGGGAGCTGGCGATACGCAGTATTTT,CASSPPAGLAGAGDTQYF,TRBV7-9,TRBJ2-3,-,TRBD2
TGTGCCAGCAGCTCGCAGGGTCACACTGAAGCTTTCTTT,CASSSQGHTEAFF,TRBV7-3,TRBJ1-1,once,-
TGTGCCAGCAGTCCCGGGAGGGAAAGCGGTCAGCCCCAGCATTTT,CASSPGRESGQPQHF,TRBV6-5,TRBJ1-5,-,-
TGTGCCAGCAGCCTAGGGACAGGGTACCAAGAGACCCAGTACTTC,CASSLGTGYQETQYF,TRBV7-9,TRBJ2-5,-,TRBD1
TGTGCCAGCAGTTTACTGCCCACCGGGACTAGCTGGAACAATGAGCAGTTCTTC,CASSLLPTGTSWNNEQFF,TRBV27,TRBJ2-1,once,TRBD2
TGTGCCAGCAGCGTAGCGGGATCCTACAATGAGCAGTTCTTC,CASSVAGSYNEQFF,TRBV9,TRBJ2-1,-,-
TGTGCCAGCAGCTTGTGGAGGGTCACCGGGGAGCTGTTTTTT,CASSLWRVTGELFF,TRBV5-4,TRBJ2-2,-,-
TGTGCCAGCAGTTTATTAGCGGGGGGGCCAGAGGAGACCCAGTACTTC,CASSLLAGGPEETQYF,TRBV27,TRBJ2-5,-,TRBD2
TGTGCCTGGAGTACCGGGACAGCCTACGAGCAGTACTTC,CAWSTGTAYEQYF,TRBV30,TRBJ2-7,-,TRBD1
TGTGCCTGGAGTACCTTAGACAGGACAGTCGGCGAGCAGTACTTC,CAWSTLDRTVGEQYF,TRBV30,TRBJ2-7,-,-
TGTGCCAGCAGTGAGTGGACTAGCGGGGTCACCGGGGAGCTGTTTTTT,CASSEWTSGVTGELFF,TRBV6-4,TRBJ2-2,-,TRBD2